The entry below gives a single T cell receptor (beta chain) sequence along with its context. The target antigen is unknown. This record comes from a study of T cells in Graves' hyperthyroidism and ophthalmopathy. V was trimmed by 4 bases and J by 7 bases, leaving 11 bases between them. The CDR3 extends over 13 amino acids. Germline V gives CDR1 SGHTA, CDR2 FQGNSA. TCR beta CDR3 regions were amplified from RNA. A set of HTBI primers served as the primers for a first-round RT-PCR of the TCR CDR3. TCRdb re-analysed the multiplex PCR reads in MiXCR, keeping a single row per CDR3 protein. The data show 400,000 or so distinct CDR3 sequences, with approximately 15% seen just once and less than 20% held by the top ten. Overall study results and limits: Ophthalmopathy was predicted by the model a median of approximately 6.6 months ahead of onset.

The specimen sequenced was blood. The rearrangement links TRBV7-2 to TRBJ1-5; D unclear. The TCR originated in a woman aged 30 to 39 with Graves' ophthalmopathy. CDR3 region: CASSSSAVQPQHF. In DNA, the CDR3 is TGTGCCAGCAGCTCTTCAGCGGTGCAGCCCCAGCATTTT.